These 27 T cell receptor beta chains came from one sample sequenced in a study of cytomegalovirus exposure and HLA in healthy donors (dated by TCRdb to about 2017). Receptors were amplified or captured by the immunoSEQ multiplex PCR assay. For the multiplex PCR, a mixture combining 60 forward primers for TCR Vbeta segments and 13 reverse primers for TCR Jbeta segments was used. Not all clones reach the TCRdb copy of this immuneACCESS table, which keeps in-frame sequences only. Checked studies attribute under half of the gap to unresolved V genes and leave the rest unexplained. The sample has 130,000 or so clones on record, 81% of them singletons. Less than 2.5% of the sample is in the top ten clones. Specimen: PBMCs. These receptor sequences come from a woman aged 40 to 50 in good health and CMV-seronegative.

V is TRBV11-2 and J is TRBJ2-3; the D is unclear. The germline gives CDR1 SGHAT, CDR2 FQNNGV. Trimming left V 5 bases short and J 8 bases short, with 8 bases between. CDR3 length: 11 amino acids. The CDR3 DNA reads TGTGCCAGCAGCCCTCCAGGTACGCAGTATTTT. This gives the protein CASSPPGTQYF.

This chain links TRBV18 with TRBJ2-3; 7 bases match TRBD1. There are 16 residues in the CDR3. CDR1 and CDR2 (germline): KGHSH, LQKENI. After removal of 3 bases from V and 0 bases from J, the junction contained 6 bases not matched to a gene. The CDR3 spells CASSPRQGLSTDTQYF. Written as DNA, the CDR3 is TGTGCCAGCTCACCTCGACAGGGATTAAGCACAGATACGCAGTATTTT.

The chain recombines TRBV19 with TRBJ2-7, with D perhaps TRBD1 (6 bases). V was cut by 7 bases and J by 3 bases, with 16 bases left in between. CDR3 size: 14 residues. Germline values: CDR1 LNHDA, CDR2 SQIVND (reference sequence). CDR3: CASIPGTLVYEQYF. CDR3 DNA sequence: TGTGCCAGTATTCCCGGGACATTAGTCTACGAGCAGTACTTC.

The V call is TRBV2, the J call TRBJ1-4, with D hard to call. Germline CDR1 SNHLY, CDR2 FYNNEI. Trimming took 3 bases from V and 0 from J, leaving 5 bases between them. The CDR3 covers 14 residues. CDR3 residues: CASSEFSTNEKLFF. The CDR3 DNA reads TGTGCCAGCAGTGAGTTCTCAACTAATGAAAAACTGTTTTTT.

The chain joins TRBV9 to TRBJ2-4; D possibly corresponds to TRBD2 (7 bases). The CDR3 contains 16 residues. V shed 4 bases and J shed 5 bases, with 19 bases lying between them. Germline assignment: CDR1 SGDLS and CDR2 YYNGEE. The CDR3: CASSPALGGGENIQYF. As DNA, the CDR3 is TGTGCCAGCAGCCCAGCCCTTGGGGGGGGCGAAAACATTCAGTACTTC.

The chain is built from TRBV21-1 and TRBJ1-1; whether TRBD1, the table's D call, matches the DNA was not checked. TRBV21-1 constitutes a pseudogene. The CDR3 length is 16 residues. The DNA of the CDR3 is TGTGCCAGCAGCAACTTGTCCCGGGACAGGAACACTGAAGCTTTCTTT. This encodes CASSNLSRDRNTEAFF.

V gene TRBV5-1 combines with J gene TRBJ2-2; D remains unclear. Germline V CDR1 and CDR2: SGHRS, YFSETQ. The V gene lost 2 bases and the J gene lost 0 bases, with 5 bases spanning the gap. The CDR3 runs 14 residues. CDR3 DNA: TGCGCCAGCAGCTTATCGGCGAACACCGGGGAGCTGTTTTTT. Protein product: CASSLSANTGELFF.

This clone was picked up a small number of times. The chain uses TRBV4-1 and TRBJ1-5; 9 bases agree with TRBD1. V gave up 4 bases and J gave up 4 bases; unmatched junction bases: 2. The CDR3 loop spans 14 amino acids. Germline V gene data show CDR1 as MGHRA and CDR2 as YSYEKL. In nucleotides, the CDR3 is TGCGCCAGCAGCCTGGACAGGGGTAATCAGCCCCAGCATTTT. Amino acids: CASSLDRGNQPQHF.

The CDR3 here is CASRLAGGPNEQYF. The CDR3 DNA reads as TGTGCCAGCAGACTAGCGGGAGGGCCCAACGAGCAGTACTTC. The gene calls are TRBV6-1 and TRBJ2-5, with 13 bases matching TRBD2. The DNA end lines up better with TRBJ2-7; the J call may be wrong. The CDR3 is 14 amino acids. Germline-derived CDR1 and CDR2 are MNHNS and SASEGT.

The rearrangement uses TRBV27 and TRBJ2-7, with D possibly matching TRBD1 (6 bases). Germline CDR1 and CDR2: MNHEY and SMNVEV (reference sequence). Trimming pared 6 bases from V and 1 base from J, leaving 10 bases between. The CDR3 is made up of 13 amino acids. This CDR3 reads CASRQQGSYEQYF. The CDR3 DNA reads TGTGCCAGCAGACAACAGGGTTCCTACGAGCAGTACTTC.

This clone has a single count. V gene TRBV27 combines with J gene TRBJ1-2; tentatively, D is TRBD1 (5 bases). Germline V gene data show CDR1 as MNHEY and CDR2 as SMNVEV (reference sequence). The CDR3 is 15 residues long. V lost 4 bases and J 3 bases, leaving 15 bases between the germline ends. CDR3 sequence: CASSSTERLDYGYTF. In nucleotides, the CDR3 is TGTGCCAGCAGTTCGACAGAGAGGTTGGACTATGGCTACACCTTC.

This chain uses TRBV2 with TRBJ2-1; 10 nucleotides match TRBD1. CDR3 length: 15 residues. The V gene's germline CDR1 is SNHLY and CDR2 FYNNEI. Trimming at V came to 4 bases and at J to 3 bases, leaving 3 bases not matched to a gene. The CDR3 region has the DNA TGTGCCAGCAGTGTCGGGACAGGGGACTACAATGAGCAGTTCTTC. The encoded protein is CASSVGTGDYNEQFF.

A word on this clone: Other DNA sequences within the sample encode an identical CDR3. The chain's CDR3 is CASSWSGNEQFF. DNA for the CDR3: TGTGCCAGCAGCTGGAGCGGCAATGAGCAGTTCTTC. J is TRBJ2-1 and V is TRBV7-9, with a possible D match to TRBD2 (5 bases). Germline CDR1 is SEHNR and CDR2 is FQNEAQ (reference sequence). Trimming took 4 bases from V and 6 from J, leaving 7 bases between them. The CDR3 runs 12 residues.

Only one count was recorded for this clone. The CDR3 loop reads CASSTHRIARYGYTF. DNA of the CDR3: TGTGCCAGCAGCACTCACAGGATCGCGCGCTATGGCTACACCTTC. The chain employs TRBV7-8 and TRBJ1-2; TRBD1 is a possible D gene (5 bases). The V end lost 5 bases, the J end lost 4 bases, and 17 bases lay between the germline ends. Germline values: CDR1 SGHVS, CDR2 FQNEAQ. CDR3 size: 15 residues.

J is TRBJ2-1 and V is TRBV11-3; the D is unclear. CDR1 SGHNT and CDR2 YENEEA come from the germline V gene. Trimming took 0 bases from V and 10 from J, leaving 10 bases between them. There are 13 residues in the CDR3. This CDR3 is CASSLDHTREQFF. The CDR3 region has the DNA TGTGCCAGCAGCTTAGACCACACCAGAGAGCAGTTCTTC.

The chain couples TRBV4-2 to TRBJ2-5; 9 nucleotides agree with TRBD1. Matching the DNA end better, TRBJ2-7 makes the J call doubtful. The CDR3 covers 17 residues. Germline V lookup: CDR1 LGHNA, CDR2 YNFKEQ. CDR3 nucleotide sequence: TGTGCCAGCAGCCAACCAACAGGGGGCTTTGAGACCTACGAGCAGTACTTC. Amino acids: CASSQPTGGFETYEQYF.

This chain uses TRBV7-9 with TRBJ2-2; TRBD2 might be the D (7 bases). V lost 4 bases, J lost 7 bases, and 25 bases lay in between. This CDR3 comprises 18 residues. CDR1 is SEHNR and CDR2 is FQNEAQ in the germline V gene (reference sequence). The CDR3 nucleotides are TGTGCCAGCAGCTCCCAGGGAGGGGGTAGCGGAGGCGGCGGGGAGCTGTTTTTT. Its protein product is CASSSQGGGSGGGGELFF.

This chain uses TRBV7-2 with TRBJ2-1, with 9 bases lining up with TRBD2. V gave up 3 bases and J gave up 4 bases; unmatched junction bases: 10. The CDR3 sequence is 17 residues long. From germline, CDR1 is SGHTA and CDR2 FQGNSA. In nucleotides, the CDR3 is TGTGCCAGCAGCTTGACGGCGGGGGGGTCTAGGTACAATGAGCAGTTCTTC. Encoded protein: CASSLTAGGSRYNEQFF.

This rearrangement joins TRBV13 to TRBJ1-2; no definite D call. The germline gives CDR1 PRHDT, CDR2 FYEKMQ (reference sequence). The CDR3 has 16 amino acids. The V end was cut by 0 bases, the J end by 3 bases, with 14 bases between. The CDR3 DNA reads as TGTGCCAGCAGCTTAGGGCAGGCGGGGAGTGACTATGGCTACACCTTC. It codes for CASSLGQAGSDYGYTF.

The V gene is TRBV29-1, the J gene TRBJ2-3, with no clear D. CDR1 is SQVTM, CDR2 ANQGSEA, per germline. CDR3 length: 13 amino acids. The V end lost 3 bases, the J end lost 1 base, and 8 bases lay between the germline ends. The chain's CDR3 is CSVDKQGTDTQYF. The CDR3 coding sequence is TGCAGCGTTGATAAGCAGGGCACAGATACGCAGTATTTT.

The chain links TRBV5-4 to TRBJ2-7; the match to TRBD2 covers 8 bases. CDR3 length equals 15 residues. V lost 0 bases, J lost 0 bases, and 2 bases stayed unmatched. Germline loops: CDR1 SGHNT, CDR2 YYREEE (reference sequence). CDR3 nucleotide sequence: TGTGCCAGCAGCTTGGCGGGGGGGAACTCCTACGAGCAGTACTTC. This gives the protein CASSLAGGNSYEQYF. Combining the CDR3 with reference TRBV5-4 and TRBJ2-7 gives the whole variable domain ETGVTQSPTHLIKTRGQQVTLRCSSQSGHNTVSWYQQALGQGPQFIFQYYREEENGRGNFPPRFSGLQFPNYSSELNVNALELDDSALYLCASSLAGGNSYEQYFGPGTRLTVT.

This clone was recorded once. The chain couples TRBV29-1 to TRBJ2-2; weak D call: TRBD2 (6 bases). Between the trimmed V and J ends, which lost 6 bases and 4 bases, there was a span of 15 bases. Germline values: CDR1 SQVTM, CDR2 ANQGSEA. The CDR3 extends over 14 amino acids. CDR3 coding DNA: TGCAGCGTGCGGATCGGGGGAACCACCGGGGAGCTGTTTTTT. Protein: CSVRIGGTTGELFF.

V gene TRBV7-9 combines with J gene TRBJ1-5; the match to TRBD1 covers 10 bases. This CDR3 spans 18 amino acids. V lost 4 bases to trimming and J lost 0 bases; unmatched junction nucleotides: 9. From germline, CDR1 is SEHNR and CDR2 FQNEAQ (reference sequence). This CDR3 reads CASSSSTTGGYSNQPQHF. CDR3 bases: TGTGCCAGCAGCTCTTCGACGACAGGGGGCTATAGCAATCAGCCCCAGCATTTT.

The chain links TRBV2 to TRBJ1-5, with D possibly being TRBD1 (6 bases). The CDR3 contains 15 residues. Germline CDR1 is SNHLY and CDR2 is FYNNEI. Trimming removed 5 bases from V and 7 bases from J, with 18 bases in between. CDR3 in amino acids: CASSKTQTGIQPQHF. The CDR3 DNA sequence: TGTGCCAGCAGTAAAACCCAAACAGGGATCCAGCCCCAGCATTTT.

This clone was seen once. The chain carries TRBV19 and TRBJ1-1; D ambiguous. This CDR3 contains 13 residues. V was cut by 3 bases and J by 10 bases, with 15 bases left in between. Germline CDR1 and CDR2: LNHDA and SQIVND (reference sequence). CDR3 DNA sequence: TGTGCCAGTAGTATGGGAGATCGCGGGATAGCTTTCTTT. It is translated as CASSMGDRGIAFF.

The gene calls are TRBV27 and TRBJ2-2, with TRBD2 identical over 9 bases. CDR3 length: 17 residues. Germline trimming cut 3 bases from V and 6 bases from J; bases unmatched to any gene: 11. The V gene's germline CDR1 is MNHEY and CDR2 SMNVEV (reference sequence). The CDR3 coding sequence is TGTGCCAGCAGTTTTCTGTCGAGCGGGAGGAGCGCCGGGGAGCTGTTTTTT. It specifies CASSFLSSGRSAGELFF.

The chain carries TRBV9 and TRBJ1-3, with 9 bases that match TRBD1. CDR3 size: 15 residues. The germline gives CDR1 SGDLS, CDR2 YYNGEE. V lost 3 bases, J lost 5 bases, and 6 bases stayed unmatched. CDR3 in DNA: TGTGCCAGCAGCGGGGGGACAGGGACACGAAACACCATATATTTT. Translating gives CASSGGTGTRNTIYF.